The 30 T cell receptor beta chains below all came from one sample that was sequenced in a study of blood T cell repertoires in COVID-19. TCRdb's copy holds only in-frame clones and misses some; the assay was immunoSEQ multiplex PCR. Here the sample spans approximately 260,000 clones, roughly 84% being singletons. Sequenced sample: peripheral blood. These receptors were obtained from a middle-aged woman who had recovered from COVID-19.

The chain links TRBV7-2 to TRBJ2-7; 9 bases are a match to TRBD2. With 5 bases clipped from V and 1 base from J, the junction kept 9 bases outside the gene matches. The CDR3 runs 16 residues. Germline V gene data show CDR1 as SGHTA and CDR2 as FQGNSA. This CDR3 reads CASSLSGGSFSYEQYF. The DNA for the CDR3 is TGTGCCAGCAGCCTCAGCGGGGGGTCCTTTTCCTACGAGCAGTACTTC. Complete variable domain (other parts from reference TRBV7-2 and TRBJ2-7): GAGVSQSPSNKVTEKGKDVELRCDPISGHTALYWYRQSLGQGLEFLIYFQGNSAPDKSGLPSDRFSAERTGGSVSTLTIQRTQQEDSAVYLCASSLSGGSFSYEQYFGPGTRLTVT.

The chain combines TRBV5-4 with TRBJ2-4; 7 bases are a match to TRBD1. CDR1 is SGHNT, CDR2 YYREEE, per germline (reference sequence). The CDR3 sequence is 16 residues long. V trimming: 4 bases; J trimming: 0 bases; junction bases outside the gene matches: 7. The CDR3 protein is CASSQRTGVAKNIQYF. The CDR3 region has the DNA TGTGCCAGCAGCCAAAGAACAGGGGTAGCCAAAAACATTCAGTACTTC. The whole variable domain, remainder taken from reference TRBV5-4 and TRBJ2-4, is ETGVTQSPTHLIKTRGQQVTLRCSSQSGHNTVSWYQQALGQGPQFIFQYYREEENGRGNFPPRFSGLQFPNYSSELNVNALELDDSALYLCASSQRTGVAKNIQYFGAGTRLSVL.

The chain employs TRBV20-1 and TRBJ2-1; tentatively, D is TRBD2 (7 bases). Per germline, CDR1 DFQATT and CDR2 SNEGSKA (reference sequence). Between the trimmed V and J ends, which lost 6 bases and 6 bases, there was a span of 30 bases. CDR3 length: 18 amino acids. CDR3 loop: CSASGRFQTSLGGNEQFF. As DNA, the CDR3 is TGCAGTGCCAGTGGAAGGTTTCAGACTAGCCTAGGGGGCAATGAGCAGTTCTTC.

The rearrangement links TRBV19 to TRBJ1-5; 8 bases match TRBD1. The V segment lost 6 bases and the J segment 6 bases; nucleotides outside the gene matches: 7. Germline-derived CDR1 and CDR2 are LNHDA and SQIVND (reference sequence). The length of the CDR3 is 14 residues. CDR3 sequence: CASRSGGDAQPQHF. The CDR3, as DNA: TGTGCCAGTAGGTCAGGGGGCGACGCTCAGCCCCAGCATTTT.

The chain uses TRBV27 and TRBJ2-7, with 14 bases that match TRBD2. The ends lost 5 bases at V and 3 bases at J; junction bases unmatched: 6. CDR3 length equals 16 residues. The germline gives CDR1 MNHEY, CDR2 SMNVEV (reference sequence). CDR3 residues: CASSPPGTSGSYEQYF. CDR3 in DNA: TGTGCCAGCAGTCCACCCGGGACTAGCGGGAGCTACGAGCAGTACTTC.

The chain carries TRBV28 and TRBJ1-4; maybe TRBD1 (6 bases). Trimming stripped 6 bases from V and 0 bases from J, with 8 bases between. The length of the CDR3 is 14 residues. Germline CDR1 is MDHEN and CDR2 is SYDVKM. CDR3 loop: CASSRTATNEKLFF. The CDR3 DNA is TGTGCCAGCAGCCGGACAGCAACTAATGAAAAACTGTTTTTT.

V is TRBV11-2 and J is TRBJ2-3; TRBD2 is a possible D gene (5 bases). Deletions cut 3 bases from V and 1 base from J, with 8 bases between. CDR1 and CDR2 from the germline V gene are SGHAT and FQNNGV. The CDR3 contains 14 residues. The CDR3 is CASSFAEGTDTQYF. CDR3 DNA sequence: TGTGCCAGCAGCTTTGCGGAGGGCACAGATACGCAGTATTTT.

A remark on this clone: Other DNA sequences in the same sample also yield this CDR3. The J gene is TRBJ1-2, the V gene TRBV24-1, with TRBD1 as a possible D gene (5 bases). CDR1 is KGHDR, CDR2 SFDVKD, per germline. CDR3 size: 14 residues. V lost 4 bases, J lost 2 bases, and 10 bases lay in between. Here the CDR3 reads CATSEGRANYGYTF. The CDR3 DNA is TGTGCCACCAGTGAGGGCAGGGCAAACTATGGCTACACCTTC.

CDR3 amino acids: CASSIELAGVRLAKNIQYF. CDR3 in DNA: TGTGCCAGTAGTATCGAACTAGCGGGGGTGAGGTTAGCCAAAAACATTCAGTACTTC. The rearrangement links TRBV19 to TRBJ2-4, with 11 bases aligning to TRBD2. The junction had 10 bases not matched to a gene; V was cut back by 3 bases and J by 0 bases. This CDR3 contains 19 residues. Per germline, CDR1 LNHDA and CDR2 SQIVND (reference sequence).

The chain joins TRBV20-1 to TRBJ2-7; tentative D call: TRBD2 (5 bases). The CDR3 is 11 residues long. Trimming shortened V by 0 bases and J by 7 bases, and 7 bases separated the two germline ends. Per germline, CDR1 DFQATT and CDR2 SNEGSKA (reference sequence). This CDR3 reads CSARDRGEQYF. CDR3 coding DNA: TGCAGTGCTAGAGATCGGGGTGAGCAGTACTTC.

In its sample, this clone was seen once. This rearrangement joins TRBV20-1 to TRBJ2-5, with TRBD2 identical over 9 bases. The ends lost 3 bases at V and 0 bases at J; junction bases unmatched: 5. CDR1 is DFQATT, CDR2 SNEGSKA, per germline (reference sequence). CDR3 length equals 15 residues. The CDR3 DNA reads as TGCAGTGCTAGTGCGGGGGGGAAGTACCAAGAGACCCAGTACTTC. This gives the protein CSASAGGKYQETQYF.

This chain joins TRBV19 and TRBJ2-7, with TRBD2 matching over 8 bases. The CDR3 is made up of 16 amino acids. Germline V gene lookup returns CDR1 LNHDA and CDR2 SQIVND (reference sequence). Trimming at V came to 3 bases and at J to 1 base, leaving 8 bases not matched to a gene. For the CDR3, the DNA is TGTGCCAGTAGTATCGGGGGGTCTAGCGGGTCCTACGAGCAGTACTTC. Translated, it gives CASSIGGSSGSYEQYF.

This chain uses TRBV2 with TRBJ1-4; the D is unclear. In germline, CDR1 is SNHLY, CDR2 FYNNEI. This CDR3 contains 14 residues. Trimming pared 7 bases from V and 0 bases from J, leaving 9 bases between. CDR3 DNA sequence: TGTGCCAGCACCCTTCTTGCAACTAATGAAAAACTGTTTTTT. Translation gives CASTLLATNEKLFF.

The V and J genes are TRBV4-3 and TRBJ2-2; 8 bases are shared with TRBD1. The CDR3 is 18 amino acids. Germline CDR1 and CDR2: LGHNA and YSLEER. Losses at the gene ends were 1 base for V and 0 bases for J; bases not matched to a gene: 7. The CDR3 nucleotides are TGCGCCAGCAGCCAAGTCGCAGGGGGCCTGGCGAACACCGGGGAGCTGTTTTTT. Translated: CASSQVAGGLANTGELFF.

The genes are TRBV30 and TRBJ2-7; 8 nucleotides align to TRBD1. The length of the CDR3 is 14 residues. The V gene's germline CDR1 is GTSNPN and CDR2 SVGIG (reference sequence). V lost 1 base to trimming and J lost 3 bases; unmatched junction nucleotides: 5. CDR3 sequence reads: CAWSADRGIYEQYF. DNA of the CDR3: TGTGCCTGGAGTGCAGACAGGGGCATCTACGAGCAGTACTTC.

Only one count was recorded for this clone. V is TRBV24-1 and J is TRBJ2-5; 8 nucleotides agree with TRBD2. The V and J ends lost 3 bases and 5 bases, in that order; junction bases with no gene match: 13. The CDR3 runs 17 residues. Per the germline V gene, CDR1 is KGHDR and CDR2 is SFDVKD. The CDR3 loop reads CATSDRPRGGAKETQYF. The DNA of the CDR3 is TGTGCCACCAGTGATCGACCCCGGGGGGGCGCGAAGGAGACCCAGTACTTC.

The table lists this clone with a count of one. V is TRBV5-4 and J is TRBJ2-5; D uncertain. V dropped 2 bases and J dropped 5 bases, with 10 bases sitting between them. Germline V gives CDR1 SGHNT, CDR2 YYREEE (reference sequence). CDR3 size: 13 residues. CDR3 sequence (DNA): TGTGCCAGCAGCTTTTCGGGTTCGGAGACCCAGTACTTC. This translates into CASSFSGSETQYF.

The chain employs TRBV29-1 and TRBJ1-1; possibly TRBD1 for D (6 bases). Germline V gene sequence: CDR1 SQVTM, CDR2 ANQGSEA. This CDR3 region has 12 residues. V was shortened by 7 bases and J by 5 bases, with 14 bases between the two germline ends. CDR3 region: CSGGDTGTEAFF. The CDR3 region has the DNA TGCAGCGGGGGGGACACCGGAACTGAAGCTTTCTTT.

CDR3 sequence (DNA): TGTGCCACCAGTGACCCAATTAGCGGGGTGCAAGAGACCCAGTACTTC. This sequence encodes CATSDPISGVQETQYF. The V and J genes are TRBV24-1 and TRBJ2-5; 8 bases are shared with TRBD2. The CDR3 runs 16 residues. Germline CDR1 is KGHDR and CDR2 is SFDVKD. Germline trimming cut 4 bases from V and 2 bases from J; bases unmatched to any gene: 8.

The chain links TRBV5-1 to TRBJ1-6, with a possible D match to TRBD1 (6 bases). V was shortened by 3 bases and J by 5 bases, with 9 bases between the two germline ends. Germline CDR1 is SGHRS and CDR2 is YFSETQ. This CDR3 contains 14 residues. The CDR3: CASSSDRNNSPLHF. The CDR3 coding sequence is TGCGCCAGCAGCTCGGACAGAAATAATTCACCCCTCCACTTT.

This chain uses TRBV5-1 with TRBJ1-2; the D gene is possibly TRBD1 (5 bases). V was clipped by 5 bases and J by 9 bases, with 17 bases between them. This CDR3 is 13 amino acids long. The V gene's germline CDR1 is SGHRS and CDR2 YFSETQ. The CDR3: CASSPGQFMSYTF. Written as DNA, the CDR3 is TGCGCCAGCAGTCCCGGACAATTCATGAGCTACACCTTC.

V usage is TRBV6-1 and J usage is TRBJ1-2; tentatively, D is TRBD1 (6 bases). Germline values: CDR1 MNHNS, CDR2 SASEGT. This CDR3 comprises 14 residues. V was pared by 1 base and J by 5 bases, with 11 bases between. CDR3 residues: CASSEDWGRYGYTF. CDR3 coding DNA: TGTGCCAGCAGTGAAGACTGGGGGCGATATGGCTACACCTTC.

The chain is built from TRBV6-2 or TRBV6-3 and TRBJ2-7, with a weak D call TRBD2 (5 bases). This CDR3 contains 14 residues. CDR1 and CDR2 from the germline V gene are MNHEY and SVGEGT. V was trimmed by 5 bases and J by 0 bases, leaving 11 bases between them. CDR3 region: CASSQNGISYEQYF. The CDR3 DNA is TGTGCCAGCAGTCAGAACGGGATCTCCTACGAGCAGTACTTC.

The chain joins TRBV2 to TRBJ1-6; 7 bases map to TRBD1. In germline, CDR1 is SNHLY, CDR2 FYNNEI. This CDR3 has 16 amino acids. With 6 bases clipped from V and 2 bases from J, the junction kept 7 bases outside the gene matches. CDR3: CASRADRMTYNSPLHF. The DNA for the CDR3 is TGTGCCAGCAGGGCGGACAGGATGACCTATAATTCACCCCTCCACTTT. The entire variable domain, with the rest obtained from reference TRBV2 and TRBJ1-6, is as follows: EPEVTQTPSHQVTQMGQEVILRCVPISNHLYFYWYRQILGQKVEFLVSFYNNEISEKSEIFDDQFSVERPDGSNFTLKIRSTKLEDSAMYFCASRADRMTYNSPLHFGNGTRLTVT.

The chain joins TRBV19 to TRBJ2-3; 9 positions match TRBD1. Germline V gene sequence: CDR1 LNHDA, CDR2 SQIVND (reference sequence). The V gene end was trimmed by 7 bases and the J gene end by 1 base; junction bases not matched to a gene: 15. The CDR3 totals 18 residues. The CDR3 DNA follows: TGTGCCAGTACCCCCCTCCCGGGACAGGGCCAGCGCACAGATACGCAGTATTTT. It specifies CASTPLPGQGQRTDTQYF. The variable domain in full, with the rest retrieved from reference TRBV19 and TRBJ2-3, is DGGITQSPKYLFRKEGQNVTLSCEQNLNHDAMYWYRQDPGQGLRLIYYSQIVNDFQKGDIAEGYSVSREKKESFPLTVTSAQKNPTAFYLCASTPLPGQGQRTDTQYFGPGTRLTVL.

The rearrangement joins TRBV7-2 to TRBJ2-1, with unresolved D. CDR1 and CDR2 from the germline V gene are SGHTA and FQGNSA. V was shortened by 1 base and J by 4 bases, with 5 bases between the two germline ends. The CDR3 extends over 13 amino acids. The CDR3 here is CASSLVRYNEQFF. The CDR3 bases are TGTGCCAGCAGCTTAGTGCGATACAATGAGCAGTTCTTC. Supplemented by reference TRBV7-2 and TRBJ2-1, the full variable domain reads GAGVSQSPSNKVTEKGKDVELRCDPISGHTALYWYRQSLGQGLEFLIYFQGNSAPDKSGLPSDRFSAERTGGSVSTLTIQRTQQEDSAVYLCASSLVRYNEQFFGPGTRLTVL.

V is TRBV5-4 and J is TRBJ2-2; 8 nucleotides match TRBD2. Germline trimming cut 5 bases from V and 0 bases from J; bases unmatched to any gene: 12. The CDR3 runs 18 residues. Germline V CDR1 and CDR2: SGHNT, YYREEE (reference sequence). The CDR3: CASSPPAPSGPNTGELFF. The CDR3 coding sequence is TGTGCCAGCAGTCCCCCGGCCCCTAGCGGGCCGAACACCGGGGAGCTGTTTTTT.

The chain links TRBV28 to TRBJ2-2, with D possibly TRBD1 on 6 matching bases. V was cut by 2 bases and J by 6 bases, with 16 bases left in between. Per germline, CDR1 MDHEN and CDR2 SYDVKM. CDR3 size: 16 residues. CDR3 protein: CASSLPGRGGSGELFF. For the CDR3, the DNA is TGTGCCAGCAGTTTACCCGGCAGGGGTGGGTCCGGGGAGCTGTTTTTT.

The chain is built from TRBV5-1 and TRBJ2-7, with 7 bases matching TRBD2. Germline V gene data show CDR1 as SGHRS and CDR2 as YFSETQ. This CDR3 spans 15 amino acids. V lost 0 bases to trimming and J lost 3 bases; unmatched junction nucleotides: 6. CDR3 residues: CASSLAERGRYEQYF. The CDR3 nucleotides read TGCGCCAGCAGCTTGGCCGAGCGGGGCCGCTACGAGCAGTACTTC.

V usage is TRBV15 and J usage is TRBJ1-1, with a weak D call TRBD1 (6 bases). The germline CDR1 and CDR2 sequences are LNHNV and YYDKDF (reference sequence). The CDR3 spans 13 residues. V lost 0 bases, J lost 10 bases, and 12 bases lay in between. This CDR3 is CATSRETGTTAFF. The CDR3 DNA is TGTGCCACCAGCAGAGAAACCGGGACAACAGCTTTCTTT.